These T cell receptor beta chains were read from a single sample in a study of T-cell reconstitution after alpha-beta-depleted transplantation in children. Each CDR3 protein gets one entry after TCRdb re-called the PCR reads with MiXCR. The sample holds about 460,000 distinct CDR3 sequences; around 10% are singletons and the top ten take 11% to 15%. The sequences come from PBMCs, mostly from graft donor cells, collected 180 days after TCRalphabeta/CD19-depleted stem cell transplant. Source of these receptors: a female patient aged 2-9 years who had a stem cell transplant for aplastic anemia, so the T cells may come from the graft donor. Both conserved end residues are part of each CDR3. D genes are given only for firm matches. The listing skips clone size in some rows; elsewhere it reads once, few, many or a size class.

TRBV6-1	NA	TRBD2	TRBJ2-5	TGTGCCAGCAGTGGTGGACTAGCGGGAGGGCCTCGGGGCGGGACCCAGTACTTC	CASSGGLAGGPRGGTQYF
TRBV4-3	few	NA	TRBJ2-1	TGCGCCAGCAGCCAAGATAACGGATTCAATGAGCAGTTCTTC	CASSQDNGFNEQFF
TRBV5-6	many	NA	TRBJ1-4	TGTGCCAGCAGCTTACGGGGGACTAATGAAAAACTGTTTTTT	CASSLRGTNEKLFF
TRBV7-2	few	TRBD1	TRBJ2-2	TGTGCCAGCAGCTTTCCTGAACAGGGGGTGAACACCGGGGAGCTGTTTTTT	CASSFPEQGVNTGELFF
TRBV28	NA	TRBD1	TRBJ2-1	TGTGCCAGCAGTTCAACACAGGGGGCGCGGAATGAGCAGTTCTTC	CASSSTQGARNEQFF
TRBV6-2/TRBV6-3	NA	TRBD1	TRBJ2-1	TGTGCCAGCACGGGACAGGGGGCGTACAATGAGCAGTTCTTC	CASTGQGAYNEQFF
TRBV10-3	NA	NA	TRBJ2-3	TGTGCCATCAGTGATATACCAGGATTGGAAGATACGCAGTATTTT	CAISDIPGLEDTQYF
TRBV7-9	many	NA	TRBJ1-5	TGTGCCAGCAGCCTAGACATGAGCAATCAGCCCCAGCATTTT	CASSLDMSNQPQHF
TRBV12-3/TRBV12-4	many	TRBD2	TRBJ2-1	TGTGCCAGCAGTTTGCTAGCGGGAGCCAATGAGCAGTTCTTC	CASSLLAGANEQFF
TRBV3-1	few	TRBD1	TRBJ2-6	TGTGCCAGCAGCCAGGGTACCGGGACAGGGAGCTCTGGGGCCAACGTCCTGACTTTC	CASSQGTGTGSSGANVLTF
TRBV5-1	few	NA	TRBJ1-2	TGCGCCAGCAGCGGTGGAAGAACAGGACATGGCTACACCTTC	CASSGGRTGHGYTF
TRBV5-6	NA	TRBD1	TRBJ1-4	TGTGCCAGCAGCTTCTCACAGGGGGCGCGAGCTAATGAAAAACTGTTTTTT	CASSFSQGARANEKLFF
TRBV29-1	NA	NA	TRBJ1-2	TGCAGCGTTGAAACAGGGTACTATGGCTACACCTTC	CSVETGYYGYTF
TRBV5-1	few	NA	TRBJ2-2	TGCGCCAGCAGCTTTGCGCGGGACGACACCGGGGAGCTGTTTTTT	CASSFARDDTGELFF
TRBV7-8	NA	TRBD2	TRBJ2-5	TGTGCCAGCAGCTTCGGGGAGTTTGGGACTAGCGGGAGGCGGGAGACCCAGTACTTC	CASSFGEFGTSGRRETQYF
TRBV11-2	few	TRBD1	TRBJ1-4	TGTGCCAGCAGCCGAACCATACCGGGACAGTTGAATGAAAAACTGTTTTTT	CASSRTIPGQLNEKLFF
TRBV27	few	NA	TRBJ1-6	TGTGCCAGCAGTTTATTGGGCGGGTTTAATTCACCCCTCCACTTT	CASSLLGGFNSPLHF
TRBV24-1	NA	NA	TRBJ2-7	TGTGCCACCAGTGATGGGGCTTGGTACGAGCAGTACTTC	CATSDGAWYEQYF
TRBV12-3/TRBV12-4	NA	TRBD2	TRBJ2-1	TGTGCCAGCAGTTTGGGGGGGGGGCAGTTCTTC	CASSLGGGQFF
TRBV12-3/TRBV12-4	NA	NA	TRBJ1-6	TGTGCCAGCAGTTTTTCCCCTCGGAATTCACCCCTCCACTTT	CASSFSPRNSPLHF
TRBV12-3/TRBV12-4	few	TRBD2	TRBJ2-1	TGTGCCAGCAGTTTTCGACTAGCGGGCCACAATGAGCAGTTCTTC	CASSFRLAGHNEQFF
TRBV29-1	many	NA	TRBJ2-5	TGCAGCGCTACGGACTGGTTGCAAGAGACCCAGTACTTC	CSATDWLQETQYF
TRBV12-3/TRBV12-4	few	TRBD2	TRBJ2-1	TGTGCCAGCAGTAATCCGGGACTAGCTGACAATGAGCAGTTCTTC	CASSNPGLADNEQFF
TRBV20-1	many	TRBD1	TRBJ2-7	TGCAGTGCCGGGACAGCCTTGGACGAGCAGTACTTC	CSAGTALDEQYF
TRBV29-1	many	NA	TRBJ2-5	TGCAGCGTCGGCAGGGCAGGGGAGACCCAGTACTTC	CSVGRAGETQYF
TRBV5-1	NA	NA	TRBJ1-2	TGCGCCAGCAGCCCGGGACCGACCCGCACTACCCATTATCTCGGTGGCTACACCTTC	CASSPGPTRTTHYLGGYTF
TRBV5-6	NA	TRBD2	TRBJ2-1	TGTGCCAGCAGCTTGGCTAGCGGGAGTGTCTACAATGAGCAGTTCTTC	CASSLASGSVYNEQFF
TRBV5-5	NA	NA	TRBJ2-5	TGTGCCAGCAGCCCTGACGAGTGGGGAGAGACCCAGTACTTC	CASSPDEWGETQYF
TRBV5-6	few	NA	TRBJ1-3	TGTGCCAGCAGCTTGATCCCGGGGGCGACCGGAAACACCATATATTTT	CASSLIPGATGNTIYF
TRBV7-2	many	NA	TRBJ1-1	TGTGCCAGCAGCTTAGTGGGACCGCAGGGTGGCACTGAAGCTTTCTTT	CASSLVGPQGGTEAFF